The 23 T cell receptor beta chains given below trace back to one sample, sequenced in a study of blood T cell repertoires in COVID-19. Profiled with immunoSEQ multiplex PCR; TCRdb holds only in-frame clones, not every one. Here the sample spans about 76,000 clones, over 85% being singletons. Sample: peripheral blood. All receptors come from a man over 45 with acute or convalescent COVID-19.

The chain uses TRBV28 and TRBJ2-7, with TRBD2 as a possible D gene (5 bases). Germline lookup yields CDR1 MDHEN and CDR2 SYDVKM. The CDR3 has 16 residues. V was pared by 3 bases and J by 4 bases, with 19 bases between. DNA of the CDR3: TGTGCCAGCAGTTTTGCCCCCCGTCGAGGGATTTACGAGCAGTACGTC. Translating it yields CASSFAPRRGIYEQYV.

The V gene is TRBV19, the J gene TRBJ1-2, with D possibly TRBD1 on 5 matching bases. Germline CDR1 LNHDA, CDR2 SQIVND (reference sequence). The length of the CDR3 is 13 residues. V lost 9 bases and J 2 bases, leaving 13 bases between the germline ends. The CDR3 spells CASRSGGNYGYTF. CDR3 bases: TGTGCCAGCCGATCGGGGGGGAACTATGGCTACACCTTC.

The gene calls are TRBV2 and TRBJ2-3; TRBD2 matches 8 bases. The CDR3 length is 14 residues. V dropped 10 bases and J dropped 2; count of bases not matched to a gene: 8. Germline values: CDR1 SNHLY, CDR2 FYNNEI. CDR3 loop: CATHRGGITDTQYF. The CDR3 region has the DNA TGTGCCACCCATCGGGGGGGGATCACAGATACGCAGTATTTT.

The chain employs TRBV19 and TRBJ2-3; 8 bases fit TRBD2. The CDR3 loop spans 16 amino acids. V dropped 5 bases and J dropped 6; count of bases not matched to a gene: 13. Germline values: CDR1 LNHDA, CDR2 SQIVND (reference sequence). CDR3 bases: TGTGCCAGTAGTCGAATAAGCGGGAGTTATGTGGATACGCAGTATTTT. Translation gives CASSRISGSYVDTQYF.

This clone was detected once. J is TRBJ2-2 and V is TRBV5-1; 10 bases align to TRBD2. J lost 5 bases, V lost 3 bases, and 4 bases had no gene match. This CDR3 comprises 15 residues. CDR1 is SGHRS, CDR2 YFSETQ, per germline. The CDR3 loop is CASSSGTSVTGELFF. The CDR3 DNA sequence: TGCGCCAGCAGCTCCGGGACTAGCGTGACCGGGGAGCTGTTTTTT.

V gene TRBV6-2 or TRBV6-3 combines with J gene TRBJ2-3, with D possibly TRBD2 on 5 matching bases. The V gene lost 4 bases and the J gene lost 4 bases, with 12 bases spanning the gap. This CDR3 is built from 14 residues. Germline V gene data show CDR1 as MNHEY and CDR2 as SVGEGT. CDR3 region: CASSFRSGPDTQYF. The DNA of the CDR3 is TGTGCCAGCAGTTTTAGAAGCGGACCAGATACGCAGTATTTT.

V usage is TRBV10-1 and J usage is TRBJ1-5; TRBD1 matches 7 bases. Germline assignment: CDR1 WNHNN and CDR2 SYGVQD (reference sequence). J lost 6 bases, V lost 11 bases, and 13 bases had no gene match. CDR3 length: 14 amino acids. Here the CDR3 reads CAAQSPGGCQPQHF. CDR3 nucleotide sequence: TGCGCCGCACAAAGTCCAGGGGGTTGTCAGCCCCAGCATTTT.

This chain connects TRBV11-2 to TRBJ2-5, with no clear D. This CDR3 has 15 amino acids. V lost 2 bases to trimming and J lost 0 bases, with 10 bases between them. Looked up from germline, CDR1 is SGHAT and CDR2 is FQNNGV. The DNA for the CDR3 is TGTGCCAGCAGCTTATCACACACGTACCAAGAGACCCAGTACTTC. This translates into CASSLSHTYQETQYF.

The chain has TRBV6-6 and TRBJ1-4; TRBD1 aligns across 7 bases. This CDR3 spans 16 amino acids. V lost 0 bases to trimming and J lost 0 bases; unmatched junction nucleotides: 1. Germline CDR1 is MNHNY and CDR2 is SVGAGI (reference sequence). The CDR3 region is CASSYSQGATNEKLFF. The CDR3 coding sequence is TGTGCCAGCAGTTACTCTCAGGGGGCAACTAATGAAAAACTGTTTTTT.

This sequence joins TRBV4-3 and TRBJ2-1, with D tentatively TRBD2 (7 bases). The CDR3 has 15 amino acids. The germline V and J ends were trimmed by 8 bases and 6 bases, with 20 bases remaining between them. From germline, CDR1 is LGHNA and CDR2 YSLEER. Here the CDR3 DNA reads TGCGCCAGCGGGGCGCGGAGGGGGGGCCTCAATGAGCAGTTCTTC. This sequence encodes CASGARRGGLNEQFF.

V and J are TRBV30 and TRBJ1-6; TRBD1 is a possible D gene (5 bases). The V end was cut by 3 bases, the J end by 5 bases, with 11 bases between. The germline V gene encodes CDR1 GTSNPN and CDR2 SVGIG (reference sequence). The CDR3 sequence is 14 residues long. The CDR3, as DNA: TGTGCCTGGAGCGTCGGACACAATAATTCACCCCTCCACTTT. Residues: CAWSVGHNNSPLHF.

The chain has TRBV2 and TRBJ1-5, with 10 bases matching TRBD1. This CDR3 comprises 15 residues. Germline values: CDR1 SNHLY, CDR2 FYNNEI. V shed 5 bases and J 6 bases; nucleotides not matched to a gene: 7. The CDR3 loop reads CASSRGQGRAQPQHF. The CDR3 DNA sequence: TGTGCCAGCAGTCGGGGACAGGGGAGAGCTCAGCCCCAGCATTTT.

The gene calls are TRBV27 and TRBJ1-2; tentative D call: TRBD1 (6 bases). CDR3 length equals 12 residues. The germline gives CDR1 MNHEY, CDR2 SMNVEV (reference sequence). The V end was cut by 2 bases, the J end by 7 bases, with 8 bases between. This chain's CDR3 is CASSLRGSGYTF. CDR3 in DNA: TGTGCCAGCAGTTTAAGGGGGTCTGGCTACACCTTC.

The CDR3 DNA reads TGCGCCAGCAGCAACCAGGTGAATGAAAAACTGTTTTTT. This encodes CASSNQVNEKLFF. The J gene is TRBJ1-4, the V gene TRBV4-1; D unresolved. The CDR3 sequence is 13 residues long. Germline CDR1 reads MGHRA; CDR2 reads YSYEKL. Trimming shortened V by 5 bases and J by 5 bases, and 9 bases separated the two germline ends.

The chain combines TRBV11-2 with TRBJ2-3; D not certain. Germline-derived CDR1 and CDR2 are SGHAT and FQNNGV. This CDR3 is built from 11 residues. V lost 7 bases, J lost 11 bases, and 13 bases lay in between. CDR3 protein: CASTLSLRQYF. Here the CDR3 DNA reads TGTGCCAGCACCTTGTCCCTTAGGCAGTATTTT.

In DNA form, the CDR3 reads TGCGCCAGCAGCCAGGGCGGACAGGGGGCAATTGGCTACACCTTC. Its translation is CASSQGGQGAIGYTF. The rearrangement links TRBV4-1 to TRBJ1-2; 11 bases line up with TRBD1. The CDR3 is made up of 15 amino acids. V lost 3 bases to trimming and J lost 7 bases; unmatched junction nucleotides: 7. The germline V gene encodes CDR1 MGHRA and CDR2 YSYEKL.

V gene TRBV3-1 (or the pseudogene TRBV3-2) combines with J gene TRBJ2-7, with TRBD1 identical over 9 bases. Germline trimming cut 4 bases from V and 3 bases from J; bases unmatched to any gene: 4. In germline, CDR1 is LGHDT, CDR2 YNNKEL (reference sequence). The CDR3 loop spans 14 amino acids. The CDR3 here is CASSPGTGHYEQYV. The CDR3 coding sequence is TGTGCCAGCAGCCCCGGGACAGGGCACTACGAGCAGTACGTC.

This chain uses TRBV11-2 with TRBJ2-7; D perhaps matches TRBD1 (6 bases). The CDR3 has 16 residues. Germline V gene data show CDR1 as SGHAT and CDR2 as FQNNGV. V dropped 3 bases and J dropped 1 base, with 16 bases sitting between them. CDR3 DNA: TGTGCCAGCAGCTTTTTGCTGGGGGCGCGATCCTACGAGCAGTACTTC. This codes for CASSFLLGARSYEQYF.

The genes are TRBV4-1 and TRBJ1-5; TRBD1 is a possible D gene (5 bases). Trimming removed 0 bases at V and 5 bases at J, with 14 bases between. The CDR3 runs 16 residues. CDR1 and CDR2 from the germline V gene are MGHRA and YSYEKL. The CDR3 protein is CASSQDLAGQYQPQHF. CDR3 nucleotides: TGCGCCAGCAGCCAAGATCTGGCAGGGCAATATCAGCCCCAGCATTTT.

This chain links TRBV11-2 with TRBJ1-6; D unclear. The CDR3 totals 14 residues. Trimming stripped 2 bases from V and 7 bases from J, with 9 bases between. The germline V gene has CDR1 SGHAT and CDR2 FQNNGV. The CDR3 coding sequence is TGTGCCAGCAGCTTACAATCGGGAAATTCACCCCTCCACTTT. Translated, it gives CASSLQSGNSPLHF.

The chain couples TRBV7-9 to TRBJ1-2; a weak D match, TRBD1 (6 bases). The CDR3 totals 16 residues. The germline V gene has CDR1 SEHNR and CDR2 FQNEAQ (reference sequence). Between the trimmed V and J ends, which lost 5 bases and 4 bases, there was a span of 20 bases. CDR3 amino acids: CASSPPTGPLTYGYTF. CDR3 coding DNA: TGTGCCAGCAGCCCACCGACAGGCCCTCTTACCTATGGCTACACCTTC. The variable domain in full, completed from reference TRBV7-9 and TRBJ1-2, reads DTGVSQNPRHKITKRGQNVTFRCDPISEHNRLYWYRQTLGQGPEFLTYFQNEAQLEKSRLLSDRFSAERPKGSFSTLEIQRTEQGDSAMYLCASSPPTGPLTYGYTFGSGTRLTVV.

This rearrangement joins TRBV19 to TRBJ2-1; D perhaps matches TRBD1 (6 bases). The V and J ends lost 4 bases and 2 bases respectively, with 18 bases between them. Germline V gives CDR1 LNHDA, CDR2 SQIVND (reference sequence). This CDR3 comprises 17 residues. CDR3 in amino acids: CASSNRGQGIPYNEQFF. In DNA form, the CDR3 reads TGTGCCAGTAGTAATAGAGGTCAGGGGATTCCCTACAATGAGCAGTTCTTC.

The count of this clone is one. CDR3 sequence reads: CASSLEGGRGHYPSYEQYF. The CDR3 DNA follows: TGTGCCAGCAGCTTAGAGGGCGGGCGCGGGCATTACCCTTCCTACGAGCAGTACTTC. The J gene is TRBJ2-7, the V gene TRBV11-2; D perhaps matches TRBD2 (5 bases). With 0 bases removed from V and 1 base from J, the gap between germline ends came to 22 bases. The germline CDR1 and CDR2 sequences are SGHAT and FQNNGV. The CDR3 is 19 amino acids. Looking up the rest from reference TRBV11-2 and TRBJ2-7 gives the full variable domain: EAGVAQSPRYKIIEKRQSVAFWCNPISGHATLYWYQQILGQGPKLLIQFQNNGVVDDSQLPKDRFSAERLKGVDSTLKIQPAKLEDSAVYLCASSLEGGRGHYPSYEQYFGPGTRLTVT.